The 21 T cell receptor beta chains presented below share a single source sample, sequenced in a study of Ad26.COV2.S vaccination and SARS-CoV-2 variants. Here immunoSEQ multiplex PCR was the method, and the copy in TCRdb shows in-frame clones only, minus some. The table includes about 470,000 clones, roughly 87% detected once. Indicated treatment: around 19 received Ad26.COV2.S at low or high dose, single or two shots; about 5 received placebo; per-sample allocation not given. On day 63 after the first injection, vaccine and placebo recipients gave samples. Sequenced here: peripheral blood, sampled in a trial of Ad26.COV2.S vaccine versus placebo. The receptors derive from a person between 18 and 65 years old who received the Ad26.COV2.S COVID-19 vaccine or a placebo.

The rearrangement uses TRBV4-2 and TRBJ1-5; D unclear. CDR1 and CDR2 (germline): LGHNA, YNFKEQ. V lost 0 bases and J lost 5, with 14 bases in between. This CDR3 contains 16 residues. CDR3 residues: CASSQDPRGPYQPQHF. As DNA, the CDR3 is TGTGCCAGCAGCCAAGATCCTCGGGGTCCTTATCAGCCCCAGCATTTT.

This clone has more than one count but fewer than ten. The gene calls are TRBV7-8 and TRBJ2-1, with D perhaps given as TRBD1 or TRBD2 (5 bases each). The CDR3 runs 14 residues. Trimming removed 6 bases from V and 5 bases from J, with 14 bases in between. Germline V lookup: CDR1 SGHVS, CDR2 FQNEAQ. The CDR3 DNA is TGTGCCAGCAGTCTTAGTTGGGGGAACAATGAGCAGTTCTTC. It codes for CASSLSWGNNEQFF.

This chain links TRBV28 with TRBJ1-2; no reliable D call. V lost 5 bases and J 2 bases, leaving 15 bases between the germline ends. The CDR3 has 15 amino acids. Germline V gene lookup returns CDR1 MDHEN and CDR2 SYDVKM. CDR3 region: CASSPLGTGNYGYTF. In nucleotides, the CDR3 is TGTGCCAGCAGTCCCCTGGGTACGGGGAACTATGGCTACACCTTC.

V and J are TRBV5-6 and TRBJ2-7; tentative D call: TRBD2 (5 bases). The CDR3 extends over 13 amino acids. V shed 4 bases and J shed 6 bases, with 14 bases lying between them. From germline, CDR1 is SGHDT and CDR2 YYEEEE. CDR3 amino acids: CASSLPRRLEQYF. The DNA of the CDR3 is TGTGCCAGCAGCCTCCCGCGGAGGCTCGAGCAGTACTTC. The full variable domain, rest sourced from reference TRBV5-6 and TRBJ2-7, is DAGVTQSPTHLIKTRGQQVTLRCSPKSGHDTVSWYQQALGQGPQFIFQYYEEEERQRGNFPDRFSGHQFPNYSSELNVNALLLGDSALYLCASSLPRRLEQYFGPGTRLTVT.

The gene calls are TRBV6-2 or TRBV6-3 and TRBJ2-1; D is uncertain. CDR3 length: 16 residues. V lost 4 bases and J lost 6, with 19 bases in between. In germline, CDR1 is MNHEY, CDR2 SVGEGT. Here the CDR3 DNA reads TGTGCCAGCAGTTCCATAGACACCAATTTACCCAATGAGCAGTTCTTC. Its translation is CASSSIDTNLPNEQFF.

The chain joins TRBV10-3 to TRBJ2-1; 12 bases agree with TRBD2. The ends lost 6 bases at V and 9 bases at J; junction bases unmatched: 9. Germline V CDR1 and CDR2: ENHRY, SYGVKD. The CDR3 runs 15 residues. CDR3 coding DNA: TGTGCCATCAGCGCCATTCGACTAGCGGGAGCTGAGCAGTTCTTC. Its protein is CAISAIRLAGAEQFF.

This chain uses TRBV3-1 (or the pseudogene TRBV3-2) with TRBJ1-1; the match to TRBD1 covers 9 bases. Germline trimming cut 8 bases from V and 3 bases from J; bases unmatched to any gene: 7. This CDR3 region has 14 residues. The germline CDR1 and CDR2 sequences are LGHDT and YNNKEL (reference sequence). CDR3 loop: CASLATGGYTEAFF. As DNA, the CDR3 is TGTGCCAGCCTTGCCACAGGGGGCTACACTGAAGCTTTCTTT.

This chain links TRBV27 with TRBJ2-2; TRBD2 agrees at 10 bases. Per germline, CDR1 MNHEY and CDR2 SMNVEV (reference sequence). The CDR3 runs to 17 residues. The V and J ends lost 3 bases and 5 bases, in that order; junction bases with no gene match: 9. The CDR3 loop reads CASSFSRGLALTGELFF. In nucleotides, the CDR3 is TGTGCCAGCAGTTTTTCCCGGGGACTAGCGCTAACCGGGGAGCTGTTTTTT.

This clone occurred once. The CDR3 region has the DNA TGTGCTAGTGGTCCGGGGTCAAACACTGAAGCTTTCTTT. It encodes CASGPGSNTEAFF. This chain links TRBV12-5 with TRBJ1-1, with D unresolved. Germline CDR1 and CDR2: LGHNT and FRNRAP. The CDR3 extends over 13 amino acids. Trimming stripped 5 bases from V and 2 bases from J, with 9 bases between.

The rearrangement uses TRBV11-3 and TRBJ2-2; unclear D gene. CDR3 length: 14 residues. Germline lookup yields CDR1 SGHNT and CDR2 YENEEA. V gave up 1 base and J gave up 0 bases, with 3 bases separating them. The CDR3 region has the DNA TGTGCCAGCAGCTTAGGGCCGAACACCGGGGAGCTGTTTTTT. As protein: CASSLGPNTGELFF.

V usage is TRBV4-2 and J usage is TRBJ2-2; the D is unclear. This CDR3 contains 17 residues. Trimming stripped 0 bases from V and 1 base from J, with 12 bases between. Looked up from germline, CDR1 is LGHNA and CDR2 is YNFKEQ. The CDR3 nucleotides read TGTGCCAGCAGCCAAGATAGGGTGGGCATGAACACCGGGGAGCTGTTTTTT. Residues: CASSQDRVGMNTGELFF.

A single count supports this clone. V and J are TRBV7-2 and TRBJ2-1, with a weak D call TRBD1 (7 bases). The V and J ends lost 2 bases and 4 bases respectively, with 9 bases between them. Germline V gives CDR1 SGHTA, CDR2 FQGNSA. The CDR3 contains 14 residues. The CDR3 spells CASSLPGGYNEQFF. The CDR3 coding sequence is TGTGCCAGCAGCTTACCAGGGGGGTACAATGAGCAGTTCTTC.

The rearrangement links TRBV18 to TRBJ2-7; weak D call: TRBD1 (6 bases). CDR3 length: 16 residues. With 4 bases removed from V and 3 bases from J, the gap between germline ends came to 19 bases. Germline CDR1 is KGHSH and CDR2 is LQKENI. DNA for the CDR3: TGTGCCAGCTCACTTCAGCGGACAGCAGTTAGCTACGAGCAGTACTTC. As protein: CASSLQRTAVSYEQYF.

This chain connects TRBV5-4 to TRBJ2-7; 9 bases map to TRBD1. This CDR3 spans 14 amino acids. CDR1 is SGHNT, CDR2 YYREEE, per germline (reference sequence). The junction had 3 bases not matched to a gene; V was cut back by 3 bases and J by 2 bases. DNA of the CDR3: TGTGCCAGCAGCTCGGGACAGGGTCCCTACGAGCAGTACTTC. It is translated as CASSSGQGPYEQYF.

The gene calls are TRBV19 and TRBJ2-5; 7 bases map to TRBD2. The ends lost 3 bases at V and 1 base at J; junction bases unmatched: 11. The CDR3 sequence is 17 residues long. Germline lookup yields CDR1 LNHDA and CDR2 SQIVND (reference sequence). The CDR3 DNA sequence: TGTGCCAGTAGTATCGGGACTACCCAACGGTTCCAAGAGACCCAGTACTTC. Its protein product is CASSIGTTQRFQETQYF.

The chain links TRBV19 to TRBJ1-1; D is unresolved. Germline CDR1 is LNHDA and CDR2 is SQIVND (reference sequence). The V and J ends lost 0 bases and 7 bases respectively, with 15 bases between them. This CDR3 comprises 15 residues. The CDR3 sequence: CASSIDSALPVEAFF. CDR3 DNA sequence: TGTGCCAGTAGTATAGATTCAGCCCTACCCGTTGAAGCTTTCTTT.

CDR3 in amino acids: CATRDDTQYF. DNA for the CDR3: TGTGCCACCAGAGACGATACGCAGTATTTT. The chain joins TRBV24-1 to TRBJ2-3; no clear D gene. V lost 7 bases to trimming and J lost 6 bases, with 4 bases between them. From germline, CDR1 is KGHDR and CDR2 SFDVKD. CDR3 length: 10 amino acids.

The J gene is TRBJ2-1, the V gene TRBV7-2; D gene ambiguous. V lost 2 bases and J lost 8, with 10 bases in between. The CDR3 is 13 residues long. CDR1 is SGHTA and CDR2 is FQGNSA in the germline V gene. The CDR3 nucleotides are TGTGCCAGCAGCTTAATCGGCGCCCATGAGCAGTTCTTC. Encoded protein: CASSLIGAHEQFF.

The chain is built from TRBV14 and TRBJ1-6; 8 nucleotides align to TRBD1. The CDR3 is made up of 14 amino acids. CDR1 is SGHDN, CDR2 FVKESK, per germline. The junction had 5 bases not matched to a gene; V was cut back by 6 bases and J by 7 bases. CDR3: CASRDRAGNSPLHF. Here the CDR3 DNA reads TGTGCCAGCAGGGACAGGGCTGGGAATTCACCCCTCCACTTT.

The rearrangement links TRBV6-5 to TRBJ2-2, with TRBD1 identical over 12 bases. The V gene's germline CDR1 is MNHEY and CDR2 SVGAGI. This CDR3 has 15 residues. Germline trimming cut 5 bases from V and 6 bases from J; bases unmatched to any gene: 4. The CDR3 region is CASSTRDRGPGELFF. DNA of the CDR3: TGTGCCAGCAGTACCCGGGACAGGGGGCCCGGGGAGCTGTTTTTT.

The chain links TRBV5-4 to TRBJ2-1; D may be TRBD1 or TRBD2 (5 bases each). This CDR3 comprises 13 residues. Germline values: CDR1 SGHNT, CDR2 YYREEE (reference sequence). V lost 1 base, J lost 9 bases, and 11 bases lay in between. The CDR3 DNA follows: TGTGCCAGCAGCTTGAGTCGTGGGACTGAGCAGTTCTTC. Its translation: CASSLSRGTEQFF. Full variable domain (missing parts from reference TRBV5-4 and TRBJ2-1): ETGVTQSPTHLIKTRGQQVTLRCSSQSGHNTVSWYQQALGQGPQFIFQYYREEENGRGNFPPRFSGLQFPNYSSELNVNALELDDSALYLCASSLSRGTEQFFGPGTRLTVL.